A selection of T cell receptor beta chains follows, all from one sample in a study of response to subunit inactivated influenza vaccine. From the RT-PCR reads, TCRdb called clonotypes with MiXCR, one entry per CDR3 protein. The profile covers around 570,000 distinct CDR3 sequences, with 11% appearing a single time and approximately 10% taken by the ten largest. These data were also filed under a second study, of T cells expressing NK-cell markers.

Sample: PBMCs from blood, taken on the day of vaccination. The source of these receptors is a man aged 50-60 years who received an inactivated influenza vaccine. Both conserved end residues are part of each CDR3.

V gene	J gene	CDR3 protein
TRBV3-1	TRBJ2-5	CASSQIAGVAETQYF
TRBV11-2	TRBJ2-1	CASTFGGNEQFF
TRBV4-2	TRBJ2-2	CASSQGRAERAGELFF
TRBV14	TRBJ2-3	CASSRQLASTDTQYF
TRBV20-1	TRBJ2-7	CSARDGIYEQYF
TRBV18	TRBJ2-1	CASSPPSSSGVQFF
TRBV5-1	TRBJ2-2	CASSLIRARGTGELFF
TRBV7-6	TRBJ2-1	CASSLDLAGGSYNEQFF
TRBV5-1	TRBJ2-7	CASTGTANSYEQYF
TRBV5-1	TRBJ2-1	CASSLQLDSYNEQFF
TRBV7-2	TRBJ2-7	CASKTSGGSYEQYF
TRBV4-3	TRBJ1-1	CASSQSTDPNTEAFF
TRBV3-1	TRBJ2-1	CASSRGLGISYNEQFF
TRBV12-3/TRBV12-4	TRBJ2-1	CASSSSRGGSYNEQFF
TRBV7-2	TRBJ1-4	CASSLGGEKLFF
TRBV5-1	TRBJ2-7	CASSLWTGSNEQYF
TRBV7-8	TRBJ1-1	CASSHGTEAFF
TRBV5-5	TRBJ1-3	CASSPLHRGPSGNTIYF
TRBV20-1	TRBJ2-4	CSAWTGSSGGIQYF
TRBV6-5	TRBJ1-1	CASSYSPGASAFF
TRBV12-3/TRBV12-4	TRBJ1-4	CASTLAGVQEKLFF
TRBV6-5	TRBJ1-1	CASSYSRDGGEAFF
TRBV18	TRBJ2-1	CASSRTATYNEQFF
TRBV10-3	TRBJ2-4	CAISESGGNMAKNIQYF
TRBV24-1	TRBJ2-1	CATSDRSGDEQFF
TRBV7-2	TRBJ1-1	CASSQRQGPRAEAFF
TRBV3-1	TRBJ2-7	CASSQASGGLYEQYF
TRBV2	TRBJ2-7	CASREVYGSYEQYF
TRBV20-1	TRBJ2-3	CSPLRISSTDTQYF
TRBV20-1	TRBJ2-7	CSARGTGFTYEQYF
TRBV20-1	TRBJ2-7	CSARDVGYEQYF
TRBV20-1	TRBJ2-7	CSAREPHGQYEQYF
TRBV3-1	TRBJ1-2	CASSPFHRGSYGYTF
TRBV6-5	TRBJ2-3	CASTNPDTQYF
TRBV7-2	TRBJ2-1	CASSLVAGRSSYNEQFF
TRBV6-1	TRBJ1-4	CASSEGSGGRQVPGKLFF
TRBV5-1	TRBJ2-7	CASSLERGWFYEQYF
TRBV7-9	TRBJ2-5	CASSPGLERRETQYF
TRBV11-1	TRBJ2-4	CASSSRLAGGNIQYF
TRBV6-1	TRBJ1-1	CASSPLLATSSTEAFF
TRBV20-1	TRBJ1-2	CSASGARGGYTF
TRBV7-2	TRBJ2-1	CASSLERGTYNEQFF
TRBV9	TRBJ1-1	CASSAPSRGRNTEAFF
TRBV12-3/TRBV12-4	TRBJ1-5	CASSPPDRVAQPQHF
TRBV4-3	TRBJ2-2	CASSQDPFGRDDGELFF
TRBV29-1	TRBJ2-5	CSVAGGAFASETQYF
TRBV12-3/TRBV12-4	TRBJ1-1	CASSSPRTGRNTEAFF
TRBV28	TRBJ2-4	CASSPDSLAKNIQYF
TRBV28	TRBJ2-1	CASSRLGGNPNYNEQFF
TRBV5-6	TRBJ2-1	CASTPSMWFF
TRBV3-1	TRBJ2-4	CASSVGLQRGGLAKNIQYF
TRBV4-3	TRBJ2-2	CASSQDLGGQGVAGELFF
TRBV7-6	TRBJ2-1	CASSLGPLAGGWNEQFF
TRBV5-6	TRBJ2-3	CASSLKGTDTQYF
TRBV5-1	TRBJ2-3	CASSLNGDTVTDTQYF
TRBV5-1	TRBJ2-7	CASSSTGAGEQYF
TRBV27	TRBJ1-1	CASSAREQNTEAFF
TRBV14	TRBJ2-2	CASSQEISTGELFF
TRBV20-1	TRBJ2-3	CSAKTGTASTDTQYF